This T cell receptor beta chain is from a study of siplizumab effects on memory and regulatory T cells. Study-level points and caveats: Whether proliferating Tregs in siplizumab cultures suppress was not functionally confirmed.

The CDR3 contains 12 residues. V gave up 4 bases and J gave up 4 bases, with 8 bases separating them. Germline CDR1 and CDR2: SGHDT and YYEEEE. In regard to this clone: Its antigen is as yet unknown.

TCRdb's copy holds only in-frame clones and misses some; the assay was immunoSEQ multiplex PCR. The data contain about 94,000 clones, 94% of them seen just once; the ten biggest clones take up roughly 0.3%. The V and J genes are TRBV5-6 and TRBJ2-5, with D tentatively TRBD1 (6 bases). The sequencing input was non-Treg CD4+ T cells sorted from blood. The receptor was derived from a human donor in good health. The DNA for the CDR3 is TGTGCCAGCAGCGGGGGCAGAGAGACCCAGTACTTC. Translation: CASSGGRETQYF.